This TCR beta chain was observed in a study of shared clonotypes between healthy human individuals. Germline loops: CDR1 MDHEN, CDR2 SYDVKM. Trimming cost V 3 bases and J 2 bases; bases outside gene matches: 3. This CDR3 region has 15 residues. Study results and caveats: Clonotype sharing across donors was expected to vary with sequencing depth.

With regard to this clone: Its specificity is unknown.

This table comes from immunoSEQ multiplex PCR, and its TCRdb copy is limited to in-frame clones, with some not included. The sample lists roughly 1,800,000 clones; just under 95% were seen once. Terminally differentiated effector memory CD45RA+ cells were excluded from the naive CD8 cells, which were CD45RO-negative and positively selected for CCR7. Each of the donors was a healthy adult who was HIV-negative and had not had a recent acute infection or vaccination. This clonotype originated in a man younger than 35 in good health. The sample consisted of naive CD8+ T cells sorted from blood. The chain joins TRBV28 to TRBJ2-1, with 8 bases fitting TRBD2. The DNA for the CDR3 is TGTGCCAGCAGTTTCCTACTAGCGGCCTACAATGAGCAGTTCTTC. Its translation is CASSFLLAAYNEQFF.